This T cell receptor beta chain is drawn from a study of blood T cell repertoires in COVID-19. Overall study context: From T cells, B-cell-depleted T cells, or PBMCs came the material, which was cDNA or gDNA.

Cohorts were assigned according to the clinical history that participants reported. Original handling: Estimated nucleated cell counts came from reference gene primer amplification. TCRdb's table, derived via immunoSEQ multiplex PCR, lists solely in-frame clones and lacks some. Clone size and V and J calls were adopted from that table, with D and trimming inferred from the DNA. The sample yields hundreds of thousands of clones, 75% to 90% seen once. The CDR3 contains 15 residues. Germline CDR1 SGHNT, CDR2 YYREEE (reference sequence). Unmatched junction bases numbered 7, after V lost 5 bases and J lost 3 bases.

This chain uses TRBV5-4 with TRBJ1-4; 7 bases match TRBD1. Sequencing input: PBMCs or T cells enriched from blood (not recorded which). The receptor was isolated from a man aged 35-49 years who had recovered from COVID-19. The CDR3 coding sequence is TGTGCCAGCAGGCCCGGGACAGCGGCTAATGAAAAACTGTTTTTT. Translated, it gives CASRPGTAANEKLFF.